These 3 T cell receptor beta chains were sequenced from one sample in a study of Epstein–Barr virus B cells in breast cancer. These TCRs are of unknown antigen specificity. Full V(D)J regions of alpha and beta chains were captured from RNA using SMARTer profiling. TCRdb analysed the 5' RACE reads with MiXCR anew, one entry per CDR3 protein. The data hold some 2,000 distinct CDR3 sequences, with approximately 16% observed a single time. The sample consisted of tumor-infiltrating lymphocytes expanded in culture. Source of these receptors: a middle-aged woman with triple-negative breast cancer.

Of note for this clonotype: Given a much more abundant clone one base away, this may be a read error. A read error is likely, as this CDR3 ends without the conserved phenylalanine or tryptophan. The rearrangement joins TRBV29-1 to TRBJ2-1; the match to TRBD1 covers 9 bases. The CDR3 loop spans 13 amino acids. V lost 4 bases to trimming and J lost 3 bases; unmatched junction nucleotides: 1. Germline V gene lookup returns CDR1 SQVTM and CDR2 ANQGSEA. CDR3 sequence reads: CSVVGQGYNEQFL. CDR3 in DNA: TGCAGCGTTGTGGGACAGGGCTACAATGAGCAGTTCCTC.

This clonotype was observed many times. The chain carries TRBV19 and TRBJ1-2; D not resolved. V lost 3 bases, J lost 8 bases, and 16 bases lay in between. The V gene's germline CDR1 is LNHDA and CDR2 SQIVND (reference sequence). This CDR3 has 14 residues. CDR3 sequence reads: CASSISGRPRGYTF. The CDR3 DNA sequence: TGTGCCAGTAGTATTTCGGGCAGACCGAGGGGCTACACCTTC.

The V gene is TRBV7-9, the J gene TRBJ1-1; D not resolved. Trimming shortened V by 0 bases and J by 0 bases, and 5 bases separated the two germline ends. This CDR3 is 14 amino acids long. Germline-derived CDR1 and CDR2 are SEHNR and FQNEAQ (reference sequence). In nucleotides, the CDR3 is TGTGCCAGCAGCTTAGCCGGCATGAACACTGAAGCTTTCTTT. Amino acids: CASSLAGMNTEAFF.